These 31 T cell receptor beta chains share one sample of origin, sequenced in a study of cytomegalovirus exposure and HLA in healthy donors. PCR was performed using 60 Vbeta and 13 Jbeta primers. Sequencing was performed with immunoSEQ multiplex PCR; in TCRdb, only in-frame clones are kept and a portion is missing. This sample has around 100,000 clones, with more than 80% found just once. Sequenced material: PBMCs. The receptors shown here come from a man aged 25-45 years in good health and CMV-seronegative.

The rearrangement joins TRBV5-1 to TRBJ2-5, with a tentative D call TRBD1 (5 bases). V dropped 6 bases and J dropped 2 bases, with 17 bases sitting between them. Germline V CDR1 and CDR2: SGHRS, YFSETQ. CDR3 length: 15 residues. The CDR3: CASTRSIGDQETQYF. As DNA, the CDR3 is TGCGCCAGCACCCGATCTATAGGGGATCAAGAGACCCAGTACTTC.

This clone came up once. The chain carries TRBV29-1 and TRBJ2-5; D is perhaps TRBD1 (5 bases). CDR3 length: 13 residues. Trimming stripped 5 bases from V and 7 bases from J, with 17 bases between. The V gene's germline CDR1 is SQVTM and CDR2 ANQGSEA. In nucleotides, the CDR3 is TGCAGCGTTTTGGACACCGGGTTTGGGACCCAGTACTTC. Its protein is CSVLDTGFGTQYF.

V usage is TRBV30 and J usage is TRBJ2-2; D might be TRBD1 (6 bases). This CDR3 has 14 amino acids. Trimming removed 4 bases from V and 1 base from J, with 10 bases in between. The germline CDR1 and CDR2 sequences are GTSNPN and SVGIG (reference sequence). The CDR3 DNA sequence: TGTGCCTGGAACCGGGACAAGAACACCGGGGAGCTGTTTTTT. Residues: CAWNRDKNTGELFF.

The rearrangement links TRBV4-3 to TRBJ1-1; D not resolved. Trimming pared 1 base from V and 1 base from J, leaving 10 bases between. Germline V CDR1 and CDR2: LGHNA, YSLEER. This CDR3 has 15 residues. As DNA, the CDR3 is TGCGCCAGCAGCCAAGCCCCCGGGAGGAACACTGAAGCTTTCTTT. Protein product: CASSQAPGRNTEAFF.

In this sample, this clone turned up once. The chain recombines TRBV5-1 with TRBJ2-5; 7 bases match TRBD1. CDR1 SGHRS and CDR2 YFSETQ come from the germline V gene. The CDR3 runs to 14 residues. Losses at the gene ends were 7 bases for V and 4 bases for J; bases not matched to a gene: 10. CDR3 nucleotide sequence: TGCGCCAGCCGACCGAAGGACAGGCGAGAGACCCAGTACTTC. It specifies CASRPKDRRETQYF. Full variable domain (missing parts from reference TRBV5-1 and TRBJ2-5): KAGVTQTPRYLIKTRGQQVTLSCSPISGHRSVSWYQQTPGQGLQFLFEYFSETQRNKGNFPGRFSGRQFSNSRSEMNVSTLELGDSALYLCASRPKDRRETQYFGPGTRLLVL.

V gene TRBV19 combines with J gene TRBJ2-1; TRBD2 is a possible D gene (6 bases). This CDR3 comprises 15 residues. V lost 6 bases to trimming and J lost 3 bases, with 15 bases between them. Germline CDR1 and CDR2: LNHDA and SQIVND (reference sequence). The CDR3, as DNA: TGTGCCAGTAGCGTCGGGACTCTCAACTACAATGAGCAGTTCTTC. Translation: CASSVGTLNYNEQFF.

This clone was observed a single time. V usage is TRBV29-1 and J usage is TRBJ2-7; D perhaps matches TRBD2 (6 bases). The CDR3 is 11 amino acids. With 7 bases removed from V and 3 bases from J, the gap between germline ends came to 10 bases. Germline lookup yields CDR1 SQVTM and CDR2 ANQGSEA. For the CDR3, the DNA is TGCAGCGGGGGGGACGGCTACGAGCAGTACTTC. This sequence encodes CSGGDGYEQYF.

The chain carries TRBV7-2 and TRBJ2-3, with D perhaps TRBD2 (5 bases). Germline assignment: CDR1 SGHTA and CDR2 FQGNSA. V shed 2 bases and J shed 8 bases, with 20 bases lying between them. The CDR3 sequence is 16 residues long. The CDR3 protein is CASSLSGGLALSTQYF. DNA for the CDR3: TGTGCCAGCAGCTTATCAGGTGGACTCGCTCTGAGTACGCAGTATTTT. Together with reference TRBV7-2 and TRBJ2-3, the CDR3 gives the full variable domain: GAGVSQSPSNKVTEKGKDVELRCDPISGHTALYWYRQSLGQGLEFLIYFQGNSAPDKSGLPSDRFSAERTGGSVSTLTIQRTQQEDSAVYLCASSLSGGLALSTQYFGPGTRLTVL.

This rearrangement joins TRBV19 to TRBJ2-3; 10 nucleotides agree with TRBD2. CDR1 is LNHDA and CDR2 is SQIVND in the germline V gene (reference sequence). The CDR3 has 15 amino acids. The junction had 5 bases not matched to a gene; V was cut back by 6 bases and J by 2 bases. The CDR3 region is CASSPLAGDTDTQYF. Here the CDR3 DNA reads TGTGCCAGTAGCCCCCTAGCGGGGGACACAGATACGCAGTATTTT.

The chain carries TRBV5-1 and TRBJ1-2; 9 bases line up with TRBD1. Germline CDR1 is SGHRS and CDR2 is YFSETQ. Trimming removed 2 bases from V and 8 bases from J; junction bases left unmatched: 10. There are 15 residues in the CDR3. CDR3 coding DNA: TGCGCCAGCAGCTTTTCCTTGGACAGGGGCGGCGGCTACACCTTC. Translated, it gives CASSFSLDRGGGYTF.

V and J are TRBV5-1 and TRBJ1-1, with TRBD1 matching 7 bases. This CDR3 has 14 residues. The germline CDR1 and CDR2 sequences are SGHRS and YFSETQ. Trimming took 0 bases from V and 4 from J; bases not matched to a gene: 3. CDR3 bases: TGCGCCAGCAGCTTGGAATCAGGGGGCACTGAAGCTTTCTTT. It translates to CASSLESGGTEAFF. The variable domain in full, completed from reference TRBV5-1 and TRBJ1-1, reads KAGVTQTPRYLIKTRGQQVTLSCSPISGHRSVSWYQQTPGQGLQFLFEYFSETQRNKGNFPGRFSGRQFSNSRSEMNVSTLELGDSALYLCASSLESGGTEAFFGQGTRLTVV.

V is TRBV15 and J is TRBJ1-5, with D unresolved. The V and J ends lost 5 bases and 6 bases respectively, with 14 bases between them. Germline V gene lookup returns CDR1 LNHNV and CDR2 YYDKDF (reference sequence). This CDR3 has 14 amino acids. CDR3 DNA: TGTGCCACCAGCGATCTGGAGCCCGGTCAGCCCCAGCATTTT. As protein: CATSDLEPGQPQHF.

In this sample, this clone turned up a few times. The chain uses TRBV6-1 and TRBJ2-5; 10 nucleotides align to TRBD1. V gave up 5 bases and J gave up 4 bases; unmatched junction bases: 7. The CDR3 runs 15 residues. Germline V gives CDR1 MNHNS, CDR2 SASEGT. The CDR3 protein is CASSIYWTGGETQYF. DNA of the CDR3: TGTGCCAGCAGTATTTACTGGACAGGGGGAGAGACCCAGTACTTC.

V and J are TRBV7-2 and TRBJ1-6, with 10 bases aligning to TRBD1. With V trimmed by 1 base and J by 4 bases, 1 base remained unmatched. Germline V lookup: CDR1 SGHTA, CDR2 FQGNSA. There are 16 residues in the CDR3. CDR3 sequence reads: CASSLVGQGYNSPLHF. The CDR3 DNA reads TGTGCCAGCAGCTTAGTGGGACAGGGGTATAATTCACCCCTCCACTTT.

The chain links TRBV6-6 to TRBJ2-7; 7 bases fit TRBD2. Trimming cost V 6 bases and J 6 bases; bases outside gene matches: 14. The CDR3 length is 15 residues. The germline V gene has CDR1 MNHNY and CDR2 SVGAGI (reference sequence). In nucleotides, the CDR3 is TGTGCCAGCAGCCCCTTAGTGGGGGGGATCTCCGAGCAGTACTTC. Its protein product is CASSPLVGGISEQYF.

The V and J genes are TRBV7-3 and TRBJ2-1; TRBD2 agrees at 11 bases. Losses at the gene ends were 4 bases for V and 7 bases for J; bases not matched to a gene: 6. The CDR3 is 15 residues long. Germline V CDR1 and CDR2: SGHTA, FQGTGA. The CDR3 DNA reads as TGTGCCAGCAGCTCCTCCGGACTAGCGGGTAATGAGCAGTTCTTC. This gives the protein CASSSSGLAGNEQFF.

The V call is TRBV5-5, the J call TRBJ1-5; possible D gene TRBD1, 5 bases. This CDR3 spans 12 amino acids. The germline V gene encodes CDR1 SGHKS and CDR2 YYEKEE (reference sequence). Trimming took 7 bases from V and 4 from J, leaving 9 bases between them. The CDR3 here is CASGQGNQPQHF. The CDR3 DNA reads TGTGCCAGCGGGCAGGGTAATCAGCCCCAGCATTTT.

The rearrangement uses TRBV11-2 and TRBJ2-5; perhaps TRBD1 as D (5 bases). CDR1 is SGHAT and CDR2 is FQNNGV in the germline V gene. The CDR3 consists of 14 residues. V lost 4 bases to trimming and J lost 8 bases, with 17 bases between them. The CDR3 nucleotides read TGTGCCAGCAGCTCCCCCCAGGGCTGGGGAACCCAGTACTTC. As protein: CASSSPQGWGTQYF.

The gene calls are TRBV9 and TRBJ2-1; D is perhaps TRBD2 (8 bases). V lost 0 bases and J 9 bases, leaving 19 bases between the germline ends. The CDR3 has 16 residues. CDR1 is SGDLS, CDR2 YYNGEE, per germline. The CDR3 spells CASSVEGGGGSGEQFF. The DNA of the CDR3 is TGTGCCAGCAGCGTAGAAGGGGGCGGGGGGTCGGGTGAGCAGTTCTTC.

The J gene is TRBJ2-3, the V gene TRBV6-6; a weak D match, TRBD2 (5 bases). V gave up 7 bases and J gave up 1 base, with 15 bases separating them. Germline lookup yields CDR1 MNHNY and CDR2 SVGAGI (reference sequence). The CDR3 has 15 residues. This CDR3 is CASNPRGSGTDTQYF. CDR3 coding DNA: TGTGCCAGCAACCCTCGGGGTTCGGGCACAGATACGCAGTATTTT.

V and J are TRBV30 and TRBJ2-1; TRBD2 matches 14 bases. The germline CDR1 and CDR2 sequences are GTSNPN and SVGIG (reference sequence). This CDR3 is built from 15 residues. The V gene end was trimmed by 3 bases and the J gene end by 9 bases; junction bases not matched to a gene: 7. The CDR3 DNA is TGTGCCTGGAGGGCCGGGACTAGCGGGGGTGGTGAGCAGTTCTTC. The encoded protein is CAWRAGTSGGGEQFF.

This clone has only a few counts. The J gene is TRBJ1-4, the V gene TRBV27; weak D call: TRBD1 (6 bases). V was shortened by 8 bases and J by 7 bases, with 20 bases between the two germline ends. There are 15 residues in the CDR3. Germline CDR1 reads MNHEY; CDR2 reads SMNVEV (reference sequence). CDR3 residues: CASSRNRALSEKLFF. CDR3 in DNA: TGTGCCAGCTCGCGAAACAGGGCTTTGAGTGAAAAACTGTTTTTT. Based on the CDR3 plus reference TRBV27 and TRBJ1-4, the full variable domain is EAQVTQNPRYLITVTGKKLTVTCSQNMNHEYMSWYRQDPGLGLRQIYYSMNVEVTDKGDVPEGYKVSRKEKRNFPLILESPSPNQTSLYFCASSRNRALSEKLFFGSGTQLSVL.

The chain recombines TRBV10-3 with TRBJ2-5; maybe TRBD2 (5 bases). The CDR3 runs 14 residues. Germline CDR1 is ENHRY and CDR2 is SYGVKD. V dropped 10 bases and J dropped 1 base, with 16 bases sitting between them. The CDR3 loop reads CATVTGSGQETQYF. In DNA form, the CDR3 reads TGTGCCACCGTGACGGGGTCGGGCCAAGAGACCCAGTACTTC.

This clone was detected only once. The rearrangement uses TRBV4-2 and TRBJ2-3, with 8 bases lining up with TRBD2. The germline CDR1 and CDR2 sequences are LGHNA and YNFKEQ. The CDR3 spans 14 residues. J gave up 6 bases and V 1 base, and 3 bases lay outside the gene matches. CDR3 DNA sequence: TGTGCCAGCAGCCAAGCTGGGACTAGGGATACGCAGTATTTT. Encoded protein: CASSQAGTRDTQYF.

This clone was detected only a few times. The CDR3: CAWSRNAGNSYEQYF. Written as DNA, the CDR3 is TGTGCCTGGAGTCGCAATGCAGGGAACTCCTACGAGCAGTACTTC. The V call is TRBV30, the J call TRBJ2-7; TRBD1 might be the D (5 bases). This CDR3 has 15 residues. Trimming cost V 2 bases and J 0 bases, with 14 bases left between them. Germline loops: CDR1 GTSNPN, CDR2 SVGIG (reference sequence).

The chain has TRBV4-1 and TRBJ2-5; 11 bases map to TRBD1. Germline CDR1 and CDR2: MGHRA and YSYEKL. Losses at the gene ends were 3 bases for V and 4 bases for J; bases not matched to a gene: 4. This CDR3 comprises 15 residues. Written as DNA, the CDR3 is TGCGCCAGCAGCCAGCGGACAGGGGGCTTAGAGACCCAGTACTTC. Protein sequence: CASSQRTGGLETQYF.

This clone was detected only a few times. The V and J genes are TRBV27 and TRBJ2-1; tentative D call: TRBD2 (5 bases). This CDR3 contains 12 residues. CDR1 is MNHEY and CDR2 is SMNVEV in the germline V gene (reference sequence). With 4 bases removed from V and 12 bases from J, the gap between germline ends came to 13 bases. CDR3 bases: TGTGCCAGCAGTTCCTCAGCGGTAGGGCAGTTCTTC. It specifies CASSSSAVGQFF.

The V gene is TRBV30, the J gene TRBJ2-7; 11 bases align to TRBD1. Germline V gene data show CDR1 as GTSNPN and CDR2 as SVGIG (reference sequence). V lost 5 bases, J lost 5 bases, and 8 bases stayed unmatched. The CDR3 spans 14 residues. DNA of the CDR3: TGTGCCTGGGACGGGACAGGGGGTATCAACGAGCAGTACTTC. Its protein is CAWDGTGGINEQYF.

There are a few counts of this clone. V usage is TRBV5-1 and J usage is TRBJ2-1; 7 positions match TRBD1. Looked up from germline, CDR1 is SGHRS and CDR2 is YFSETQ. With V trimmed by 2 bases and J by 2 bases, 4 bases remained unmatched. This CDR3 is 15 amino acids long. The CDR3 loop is CASSFYRGPYNEQFF. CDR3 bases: TGCGCCAGCAGCTTTTACAGGGGTCCCTACAATGAGCAGTTCTTC.

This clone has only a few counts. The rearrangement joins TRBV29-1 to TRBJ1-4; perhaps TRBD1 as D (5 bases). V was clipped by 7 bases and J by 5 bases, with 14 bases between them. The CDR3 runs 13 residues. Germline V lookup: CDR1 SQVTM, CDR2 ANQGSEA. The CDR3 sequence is CSAGGDLNEKLFF. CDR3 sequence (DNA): TGCAGCGCGGGGGGGGATCTCAATGAAAAACTGTTTTTT.

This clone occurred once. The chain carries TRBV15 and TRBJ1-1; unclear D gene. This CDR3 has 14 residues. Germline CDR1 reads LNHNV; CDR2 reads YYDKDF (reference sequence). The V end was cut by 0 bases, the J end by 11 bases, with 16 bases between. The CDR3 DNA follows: TGTGCCACCAGCAGAGATTGGGGAGGCCCCCGGGCTTTCTTT. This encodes CATSRDWGGPRAFF.